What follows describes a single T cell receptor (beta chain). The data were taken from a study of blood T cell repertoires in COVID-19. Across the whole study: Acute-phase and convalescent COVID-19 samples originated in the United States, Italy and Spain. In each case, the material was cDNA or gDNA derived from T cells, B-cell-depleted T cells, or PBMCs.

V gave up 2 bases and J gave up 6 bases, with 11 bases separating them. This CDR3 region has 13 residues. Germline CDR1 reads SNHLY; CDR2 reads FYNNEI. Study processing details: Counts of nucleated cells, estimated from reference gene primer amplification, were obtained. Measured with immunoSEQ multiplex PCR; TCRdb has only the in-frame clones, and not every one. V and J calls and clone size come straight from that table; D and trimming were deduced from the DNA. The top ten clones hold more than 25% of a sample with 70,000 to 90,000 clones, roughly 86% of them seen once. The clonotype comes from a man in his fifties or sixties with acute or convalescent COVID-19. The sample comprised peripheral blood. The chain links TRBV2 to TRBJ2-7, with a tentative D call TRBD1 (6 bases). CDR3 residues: CASSEQGLGEQYF. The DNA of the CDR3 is TGTGCCAGCAGTGAACAGGGGCTGGGCGAGCAGTACTTC.